Presented here are 14 T cell receptor beta chains from one specimen sequenced in a study of breast tumors, draining lymph nodes, adjacent tissues. From the multiplex PCR reads, TCRdb called clonotypes with MiXCR, one entry per CDR3 protein. The sample lists 130,000 or so distinct CDR3 sequences; approximately 29% were seen once. The lymph nodes were axillary draining lymph nodes from breast cancer patients. Material for sequencing was axillary lymph node tissue. These receptors originate from a female donor with breast cancer. Some clones in this sample may be carry-over from other donors' samples.

For this clonotype: This may be a read error: a much more frequent sequence differs by one nucleotide. The conserved phenylalanine or tryptophan normally closing the CDR3 is absent here, so this likely arose from a read error. The gene calls are TRBV3-1 and TRBJ1-3; 7 bases fit TRBD1. Looked up from germline, CDR1 is LGHDT and CDR2 is YNNKEL (reference sequence). The V and J ends lost 4 bases and 0 bases, in that order; junction bases with no gene match: 9. This CDR3 has 17 residues. CDR3 bases: TGTGCCAGCAGCCGACTACAGGGGCAAGACTCTGGAAACACCATATATCTT. Its protein product is CASSRLQGQDSGNTIYL.

The V call is TRBV9, the J call TRBJ1-3; D might be TRBD1 (5 bases). Germline V gene lookup returns CDR1 SGDLS and CDR2 YYNGEE. The CDR3 sequence is 14 residues long. The germline V and J ends were trimmed by 4 bases and 3 bases, with 11 bases remaining between them. The CDR3 loop is CASSLMGGGNTIYF. The DNA for the CDR3 is TGTGCCAGCAGCTTGATGGGGGGTGGAAACACCATATATTTT.

This clonotype was observed at least ten times. J is TRBJ1-6 and V is TRBV12-3 or TRBV12-4, with D unresolved. The length of the CDR3 is 16 residues. V was clipped by 5 bases and J by 7 bases, with 18 bases between them. For the CDR3, the DNA is TGTGCCAGCAGTCCCGGACGGACTCTGCAAAATTCACCCCTCCACTTT. Protein: CASSPGRTLQNSPLHF.

The gene calls are TRBV20-1 and TRBJ2-5; no reliable D call. Trimming took 1 base from V and 5 from J, leaving 5 bases between them. The CDR3 consists of 11 residues. From germline, CDR1 is DFQATT and CDR2 SNEGSKA (reference sequence). As DNA, the CDR3 is TGCAGTGCTAGAGCCTCGGAGACCCAGTACTTC. Its protein is CSARASETQYF.

The rearrangement uses TRBV29-1 and TRBJ1-1; D call uncertain. The germline V and J ends were trimmed by 5 bases and 1 base, with 17 bases remaining between them. Germline-derived CDR1 and CDR2 are SQVTM and ANQGSEA. This CDR3 contains 15 residues. CDR3 nucleotides: TGCAGCGTTTCCCGAGGTCTAATAACGAACACTGAAGCTTTCTTT. Translation gives CSVSRGLITNTEAFF.

The chain carries TRBV9 and TRBJ2-7; D gene unclear. Trimming took off 1 base at V and 3 bases at J, with 14 bases between the two ends. Germline CDR1 and CDR2: SGDLS and YYNGEE. There are 15 residues in the CDR3. CDR3 sequence: CASSVSAVGIYEQYF. CDR3 sequence (DNA): TGTGCCAGCAGCGTATCGGCAGTGGGAATCTACGAGCAGTACTTC.

A remark on this clonotype: The conserved phenylalanine or tryptophan is not found at the CDR3 terminus, so this likely reflects a read error. The J gene is TRBJ2-2, the V gene TRBV24-1, with D possibly TRBD1 on 6 matching bases. This CDR3 has 15 residues. CDR1 and CDR2 (germline): KGHDR, SFDVKD. The CDR3 sequence is CATSDPTGKNGELFS. Here the CDR3 DNA reads TGTGCCACTAGTGATCCCACAGGGAAGAACGGGGAGCTGTTTTCT.

On this clonotype: The missing conserved phenylalanine or tryptophan at the end of this CDR3 makes a read error likely. Because the CDR3's place on the DNA is in doubt, the DNA is left out and the CDR3 is given as listed by TCRdb. The chain links TRBV14 to TRBJ2-2; the D call in the table, TRBD2, was not verified against the DNA. Germline lookup yields CDR1 SGHDN and CDR2 FVKESK. The CDR3 length equals 14 residues, ends included. The CDR3 loop is CASSPLLGPGELSL.

This clonotype was recorded many times. The chain carries TRBV10-1 and TRBJ2-5, with a possible D match to TRBD1 (6 bases). CDR1 is WNHNN and CDR2 is SYGVQD in the germline V gene (reference sequence). CDR3 length equals 13 residues. Trimming took off 4 bases at V and 3 bases at J, with 9 bases between the two ends. CDR3 region: CASSGGQEETQYF. The DNA of the CDR3 is TGCGCCAGCAGTGGGGGGCAGGAAGAGACCCAGTACTTC.

The rearrangement uses TRBV9 and TRBJ1-6; D perhaps matches TRBD1 (5 bases). Germline loops: CDR1 SGDLS, CDR2 YYNGEE. The CDR3 sequence is 16 residues long. Deletions cut 0 bases from V and 6 bases from J, with 13 bases between. The CDR3 bases are TGTGCCAGCAGCGTAGGAGGATCTAGGGGTAATTCACCCCTCCACTTT. This codes for CASSVGGSRGNSPLHF.

This rearrangement joins TRBV24-1 to TRBJ1-5; TRBD1 might be the D (5 bases). The CDR3 runs to 16 residues. The V gene lost 0 bases and the J gene lost 2 bases, with 10 bases spanning the gap. Germline CDR1 KGHDR, CDR2 SFDVKD. This CDR3 reads CATSDLPGVRNQPQHF. The CDR3, as DNA: TGTGCCACCAGTGATTTGCCGGGGGTGCGCAATCAGCCCCAGCATTTT.

The chain has TRBV11-2 and TRBJ2-3; TRBD2 is a possible D gene (5 bases). Deletions cut 2 bases from V and 1 base from J, with 13 bases between. The CDR3 runs 16 residues. The germline V gene has CDR1 SGHAT and CDR2 FQNNGV. The CDR3 region has the DNA TGTGCCAGCAGCTTACGAAGCGTACTAGGCACAGATACGCAGTATTTT. Residues: CASSLRSVLGTDTQYF.

Many counts were recorded for this clonotype. CDR3 sequence (DNA): TGTGCCACCAGCAGAGCCAAACAGGGCTCTGGAAACACCATATATTTT. Translated: CATSRAKQGSGNTIYF. This rearrangement joins TRBV15 to TRBJ1-3; maybe TRBD1 (6 bases). Germline V gene sequence: CDR1 LNHNV, CDR2 YYDKDF (reference sequence). Trimming took 1 base from V and 0 from J, leaving 10 bases between them. The CDR3 totals 16 residues.

This clonotype was seen ten or more times. The rearrangement joins TRBV6-1 to TRBJ2-2; 9 nucleotides agree with TRBD1. This CDR3 spans 13 amino acids. The germline CDR1 and CDR2 sequences are MNHNS and SASEGT. The trim removed 8 bases at V and 6 bases at J, leaving 4 bases unmatched. The CDR3 protein is CASGTGFAGELFF. The CDR3 bases are TGTGCCAGCGGGACAGGGTTTGCCGGGGAGCTGTTTTTT.